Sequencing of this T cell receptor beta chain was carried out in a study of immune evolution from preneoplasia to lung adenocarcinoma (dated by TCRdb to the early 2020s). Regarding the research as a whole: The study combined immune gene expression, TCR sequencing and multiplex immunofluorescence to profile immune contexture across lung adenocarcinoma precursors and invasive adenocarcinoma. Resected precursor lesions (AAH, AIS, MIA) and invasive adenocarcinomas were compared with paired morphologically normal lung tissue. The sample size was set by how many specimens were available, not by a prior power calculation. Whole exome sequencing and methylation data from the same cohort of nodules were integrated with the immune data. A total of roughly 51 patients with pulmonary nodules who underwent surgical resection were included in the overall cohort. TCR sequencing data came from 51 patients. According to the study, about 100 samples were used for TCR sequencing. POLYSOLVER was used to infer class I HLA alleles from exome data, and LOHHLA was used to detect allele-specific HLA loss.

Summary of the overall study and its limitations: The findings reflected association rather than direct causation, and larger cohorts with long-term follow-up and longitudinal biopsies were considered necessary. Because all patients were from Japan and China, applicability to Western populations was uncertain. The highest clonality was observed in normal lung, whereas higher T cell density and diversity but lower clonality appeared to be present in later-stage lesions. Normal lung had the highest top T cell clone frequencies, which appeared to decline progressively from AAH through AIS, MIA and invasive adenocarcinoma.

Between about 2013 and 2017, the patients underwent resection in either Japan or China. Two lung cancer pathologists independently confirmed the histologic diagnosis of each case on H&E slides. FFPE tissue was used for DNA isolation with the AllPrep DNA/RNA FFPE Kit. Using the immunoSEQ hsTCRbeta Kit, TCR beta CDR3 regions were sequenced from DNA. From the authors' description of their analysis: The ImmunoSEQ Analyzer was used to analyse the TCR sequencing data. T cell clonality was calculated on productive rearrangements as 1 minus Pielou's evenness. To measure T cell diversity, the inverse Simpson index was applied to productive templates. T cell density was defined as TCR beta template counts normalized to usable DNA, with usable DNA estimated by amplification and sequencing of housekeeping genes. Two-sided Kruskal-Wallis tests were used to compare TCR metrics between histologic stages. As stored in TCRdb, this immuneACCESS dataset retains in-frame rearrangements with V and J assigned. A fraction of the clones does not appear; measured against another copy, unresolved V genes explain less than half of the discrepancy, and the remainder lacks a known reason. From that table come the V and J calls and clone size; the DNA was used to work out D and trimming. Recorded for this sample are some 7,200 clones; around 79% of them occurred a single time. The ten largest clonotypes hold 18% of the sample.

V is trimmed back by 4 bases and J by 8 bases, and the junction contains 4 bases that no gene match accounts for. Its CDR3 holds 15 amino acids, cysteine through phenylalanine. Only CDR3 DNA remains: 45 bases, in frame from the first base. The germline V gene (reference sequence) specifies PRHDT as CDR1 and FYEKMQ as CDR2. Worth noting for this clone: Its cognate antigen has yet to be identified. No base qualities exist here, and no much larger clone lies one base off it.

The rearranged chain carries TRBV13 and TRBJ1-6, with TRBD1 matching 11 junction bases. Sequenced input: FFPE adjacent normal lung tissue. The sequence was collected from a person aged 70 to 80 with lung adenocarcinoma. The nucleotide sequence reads TGTGCCAGCAGCTCCGGACAGGGGGCCGATTCACCCCTCCACTTT. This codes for CASSSGQGADSPLHF.